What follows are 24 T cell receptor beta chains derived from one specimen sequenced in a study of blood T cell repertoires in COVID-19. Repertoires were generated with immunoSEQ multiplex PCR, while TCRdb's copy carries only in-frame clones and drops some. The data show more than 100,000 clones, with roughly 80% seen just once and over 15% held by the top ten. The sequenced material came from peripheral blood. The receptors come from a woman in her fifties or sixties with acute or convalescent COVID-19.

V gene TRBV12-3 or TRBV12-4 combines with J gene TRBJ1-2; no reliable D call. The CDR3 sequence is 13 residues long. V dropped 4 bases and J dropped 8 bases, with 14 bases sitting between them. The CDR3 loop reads CASSYPRGRGYTF. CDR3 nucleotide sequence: TGTGCCAGCAGTTATCCCCGGGGAAGGGGCTACACCTTC.

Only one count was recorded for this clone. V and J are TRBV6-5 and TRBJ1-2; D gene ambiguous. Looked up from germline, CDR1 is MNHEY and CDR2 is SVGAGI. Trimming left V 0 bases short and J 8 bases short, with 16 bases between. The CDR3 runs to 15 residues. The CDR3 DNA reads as TGTGCCAGCAGTTACTCCGGCGGCTACGGGGAGGGCTACACCTTC. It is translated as CASSYSGGYGEGYTF.

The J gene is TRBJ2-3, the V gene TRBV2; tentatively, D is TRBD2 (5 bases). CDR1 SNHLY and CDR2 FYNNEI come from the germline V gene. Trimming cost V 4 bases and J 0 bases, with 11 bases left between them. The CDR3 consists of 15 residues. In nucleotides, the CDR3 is TGTGCCAGCAGTGCGGGAAGGCCTAGCACAGATACGCAGTATTTT. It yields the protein CASSAGRPSTDTQYF.

Here the CDR3 reads CASSLARTGDFGNEKLFF. The CDR3 bases are TGCGCCAGCAGCTTGGCCAGGACAGGGGATTTTGGAAATGAAAAACTGTTTTTT. The chain couples TRBV5-1 to TRBJ1-4, with 9 bases that match TRBD1. The germline gives CDR1 SGHRS, CDR2 YFSETQ. The CDR3 is made up of 18 amino acids. The junction had 11 bases not matched to a gene; V was cut back by 0 bases and J by 5 bases. The complete variable domain, with remaining parts taken from reference TRBV5-1 and TRBJ1-4, reads KAGVTQTPRYLIKTRGQQVTLSCSPISGHRSVSWYQQTPGQGLQFLFEYFSETQRNKGNFPGRFSGRQFSNSRSEMNVSTLELGDSALYLCASSLARTGDFGNEKLFFGSGTQLSVL.

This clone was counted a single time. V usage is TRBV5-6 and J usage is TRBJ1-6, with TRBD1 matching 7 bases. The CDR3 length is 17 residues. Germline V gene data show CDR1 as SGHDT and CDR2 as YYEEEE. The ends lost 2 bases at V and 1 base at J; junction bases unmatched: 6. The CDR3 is CASSFLQGTSYNSPLHF. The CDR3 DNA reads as TGTGCCAGCAGCTTCCTACAGGGGACTTCCTATAATTCACCCCTCCACTTT.

Here the CDR3 reads CASSLNPRSSLHF. The CDR3 region has the DNA TGTGCCAGCAGCTTAAACCCCAGGTCGTCCCTCCACTTT. This chain uses TRBV7-2 with TRBJ1-6; D gene ambiguous. Per germline, CDR1 SGHTA and CDR2 FQGNSA. The V gene lost 2 bases and the J gene lost 14 bases, with 13 bases spanning the gap. The CDR3 extends over 13 amino acids.

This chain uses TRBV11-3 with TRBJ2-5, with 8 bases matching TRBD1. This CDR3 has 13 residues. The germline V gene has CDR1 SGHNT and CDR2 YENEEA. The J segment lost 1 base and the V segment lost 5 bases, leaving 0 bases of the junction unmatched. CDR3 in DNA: TGTGCCAGCAGCGGACAGGGCCAAGAGACCCAGTACTTC. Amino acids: CASSGQGQETQYF.

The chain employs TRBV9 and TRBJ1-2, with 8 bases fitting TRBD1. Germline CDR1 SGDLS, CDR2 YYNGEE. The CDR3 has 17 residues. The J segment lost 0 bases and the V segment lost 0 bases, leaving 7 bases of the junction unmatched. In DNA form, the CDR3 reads TGTGCCAGCAGCGTAGTTGCAGGGGGCCCTACTAACTATGGCTACACCTTC. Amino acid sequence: CASSVVAGGPTNYGYTF.

The CDR3 nucleotides read TGTGCCAGCAGACTAGGGACAGGGGCGAATGAAAAACTGTTTTTT. It is translated as CASRLGTGANEKLFF. The J gene is TRBJ1-4, the V gene TRBV6-5; TRBD1 agrees at 10 bases. Germline V gives CDR1 MNHEY, CDR2 SVGAGI. Trimming removed 6 bases from V and 5 bases from J; junction bases left unmatched: 6. This CDR3 spans 15 amino acids.

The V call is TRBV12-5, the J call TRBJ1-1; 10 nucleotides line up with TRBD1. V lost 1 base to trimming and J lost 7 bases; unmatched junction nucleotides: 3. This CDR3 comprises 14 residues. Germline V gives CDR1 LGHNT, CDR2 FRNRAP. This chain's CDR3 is CASGLGQGANEAFF. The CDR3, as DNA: TGTGCTAGTGGTTTGGGACAGGGGGCGAATGAAGCTTTCTTT.

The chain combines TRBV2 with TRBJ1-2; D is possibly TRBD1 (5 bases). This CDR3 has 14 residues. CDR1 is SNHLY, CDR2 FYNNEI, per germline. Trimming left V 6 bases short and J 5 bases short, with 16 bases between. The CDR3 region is CASRTFGQVYGYTF. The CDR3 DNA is TGTGCCAGCAGAACCTTCGGACAAGTATATGGCTACACCTTC.

Here the CDR3 DNA reads TGTGCCAGCAGTGAAGACAGAGATTACGAGCAGTACTTC. Its protein is CASSEDRDYEQYF. The chain links TRBV6-1 to TRBJ2-7; no clear D gene. The V end was cut by 1 base, the J end by 4 bases, with 8 bases between. The CDR3 covers 13 residues. In germline, CDR1 is MNHNS, CDR2 SASEGT.

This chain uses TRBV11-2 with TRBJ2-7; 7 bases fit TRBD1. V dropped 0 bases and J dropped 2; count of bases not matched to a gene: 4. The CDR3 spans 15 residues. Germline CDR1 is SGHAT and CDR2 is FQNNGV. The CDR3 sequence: CASSLEGTATYEQYF. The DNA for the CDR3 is TGTGCCAGCAGCTTAGAAGGGACAGCTACCTACGAGCAGTACTTC.

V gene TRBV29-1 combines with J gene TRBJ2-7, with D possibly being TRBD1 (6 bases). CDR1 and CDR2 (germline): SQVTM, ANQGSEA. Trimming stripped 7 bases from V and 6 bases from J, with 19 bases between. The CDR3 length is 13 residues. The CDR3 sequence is CSALAGTRGEQYF. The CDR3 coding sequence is TGCAGCGCGCTGGCCGGGACACGAGGCGAGCAGTACTTC.

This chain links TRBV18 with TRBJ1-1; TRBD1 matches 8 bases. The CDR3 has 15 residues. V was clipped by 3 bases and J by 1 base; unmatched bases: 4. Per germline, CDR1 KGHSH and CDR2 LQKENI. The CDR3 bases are TGTGCCAGCTCACCGCAGACAGGGGAGAACACTGAAGCTTTCTTT. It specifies CASSPQTGENTEAFF.

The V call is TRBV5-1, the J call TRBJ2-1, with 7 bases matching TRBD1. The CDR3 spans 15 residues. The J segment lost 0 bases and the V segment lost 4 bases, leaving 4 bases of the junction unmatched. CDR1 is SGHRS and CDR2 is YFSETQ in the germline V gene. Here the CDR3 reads CASSPGQFSYNEQFF. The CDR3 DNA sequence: TGCGCCAGCAGCCCGGGACAGTTCTCCTACAATGAGCAGTTCTTC.

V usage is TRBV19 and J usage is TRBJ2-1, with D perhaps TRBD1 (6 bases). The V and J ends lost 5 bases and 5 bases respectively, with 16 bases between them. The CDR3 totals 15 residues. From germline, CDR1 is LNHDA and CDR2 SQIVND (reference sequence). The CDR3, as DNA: TGTGCCAGTAGTTCTCCAGGGGCGCGCCACAATGAGCAGTTCTTC. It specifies CASSSPGARHNEQFF.

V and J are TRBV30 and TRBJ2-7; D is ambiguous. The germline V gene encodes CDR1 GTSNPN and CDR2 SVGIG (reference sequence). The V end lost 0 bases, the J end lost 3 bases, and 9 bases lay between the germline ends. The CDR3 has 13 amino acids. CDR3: CAWSVLTHYEQYF. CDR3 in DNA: TGTGCCTGGAGTGTACTGACACACTACGAGCAGTACTTC.

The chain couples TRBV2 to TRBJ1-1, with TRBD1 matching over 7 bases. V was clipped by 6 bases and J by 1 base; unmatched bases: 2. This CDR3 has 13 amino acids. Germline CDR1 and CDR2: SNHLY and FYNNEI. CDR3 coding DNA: TGTGCCAGCAGGGGACAGCCGAACACTGAAGCTTTCTTT. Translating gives CASRGQPNTEAFF.

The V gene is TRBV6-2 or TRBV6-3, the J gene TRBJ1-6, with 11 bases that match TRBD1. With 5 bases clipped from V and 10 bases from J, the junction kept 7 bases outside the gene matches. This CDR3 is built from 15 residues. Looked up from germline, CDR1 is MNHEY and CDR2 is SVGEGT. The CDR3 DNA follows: TGTGCCAGCAGTGCACCGGACAGGGGGCTCTCACCCCTCCACTTT. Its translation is CASSAPDRGLSPLHF.

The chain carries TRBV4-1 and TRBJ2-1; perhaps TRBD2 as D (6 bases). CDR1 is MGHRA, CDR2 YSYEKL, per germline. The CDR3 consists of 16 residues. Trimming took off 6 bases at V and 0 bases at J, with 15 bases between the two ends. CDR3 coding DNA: TGCGCCAGCAGACCTTGGGGAGGCAGCTCCTACAATGAGCAGTTCTTC. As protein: CASRPWGGSSYNEQFF.

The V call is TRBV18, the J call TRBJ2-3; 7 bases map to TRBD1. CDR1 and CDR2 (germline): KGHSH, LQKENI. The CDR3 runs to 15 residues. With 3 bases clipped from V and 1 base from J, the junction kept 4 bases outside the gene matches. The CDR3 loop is CASSPRQGGTDTQYF. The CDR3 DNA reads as TGTGCCAGCTCACCCCGACAGGGAGGCACAGATACGCAGTATTTT.

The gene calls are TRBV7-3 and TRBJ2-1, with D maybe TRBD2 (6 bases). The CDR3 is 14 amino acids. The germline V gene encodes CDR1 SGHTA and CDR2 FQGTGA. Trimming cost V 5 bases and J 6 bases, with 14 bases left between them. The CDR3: CASSQLALGNEQFF. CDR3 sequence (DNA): TGTGCCAGCAGCCAACTAGCATTAGGCAATGAGCAGTTCTTC.

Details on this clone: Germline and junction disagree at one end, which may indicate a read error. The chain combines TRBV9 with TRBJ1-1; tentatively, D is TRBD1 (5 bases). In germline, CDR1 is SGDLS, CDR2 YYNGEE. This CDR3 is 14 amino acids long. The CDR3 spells CANSQTVMNTEAFF. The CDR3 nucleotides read TGTGCCAACAGCCAGACAGTCATGAACACTGAAGCTTTCTTT.